Sequencing of this TCR beta chain was carried out in a study of cytomegalovirus exposure and HLA in healthy donors. Study findings and constraints: Follow-up analysis found HLA locus-dependent TCR association rates, highest for DRB1 and lowest for HLA-C. According to an earlier analysis, most TCR beta V segments yielded productive rearrangements about 87% or about 30% of the time.

V dropped 4 bases and J dropped 7; count of bases not matched to a gene: 5. Germline CDR1 reads SGHDT; CDR2 reads YYEEEE. CDR3 length: 13 residues. The PCR ran on 60 Vbeta and 13 Jbeta primers. Assay: immunoSEQ multiplex PCR; the TCRdb copy retains only in-frame clones and omits some. The profile covers approximately 170,000 clones, with approximately 80% appearing a single time and 9% to 10% taken by the ten largest. A remark on this clone: The antigen is not known. Different DNA sequences within this sample yield the same CDR3.

The sequenced material came from PBMCs. V and J are TRBV5-6 and TRBJ1-2; 9 bases are shared with TRBD1. This receptor was identified in a man aged 18 to 35 in good health and CMV-seropositive. The CDR3 DNA follows: TGTGCCAGCAGCAGCACAGGGGGCCGTGGCTACACCTTC. Its translation: CASSSTGGRGYTF.